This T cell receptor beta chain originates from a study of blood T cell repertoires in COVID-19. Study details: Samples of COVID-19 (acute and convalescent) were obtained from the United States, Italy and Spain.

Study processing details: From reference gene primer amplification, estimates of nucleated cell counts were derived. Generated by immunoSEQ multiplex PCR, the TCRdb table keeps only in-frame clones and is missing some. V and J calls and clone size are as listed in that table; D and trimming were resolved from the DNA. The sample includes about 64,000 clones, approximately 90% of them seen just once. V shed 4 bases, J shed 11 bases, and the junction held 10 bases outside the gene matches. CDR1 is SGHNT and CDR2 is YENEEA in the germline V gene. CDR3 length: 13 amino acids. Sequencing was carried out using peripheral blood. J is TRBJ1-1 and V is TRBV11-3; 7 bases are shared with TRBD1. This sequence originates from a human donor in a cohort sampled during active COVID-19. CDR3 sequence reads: CASSSPTGSRAFF. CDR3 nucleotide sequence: TGTGCCAGCAGCTCCCCGACAGGGTCCCGGGCTTTCTTT.